This is a list of T cell receptor beta chains from one sample in a study of shared clonotypes between healthy human individuals. Produced via immunoSEQ multiplex PCR; TCRdb's table is partial and in-frame only. The sample contains 1 million to 1.2 million clones, roughly 80% of which appear only once. The sequencing input was memory CD4+ T cells from PBMCs. These receptors were obtained from a man between 18 and 29 years old in good health. Some clones in this sample may be carry-over from other donors' samples. The CDR3 runs from the conserved cysteine through the conserved F or W. The D gene is left open where the match is weak. Clone size is given for some rows only: seen once, a few or many times, or a class if the clone is expanded.

j_gene,v_gene,d_gene,abundance,CDR3nt,CDR3aa
TRBJ2-7,TRBV5-1,NA,NA,TGCGCCAGCAGCGCACAGGGGGGGCCCTACGAGCAGTACTTC,CASSAQGGPYEQYF
TRBJ2-7,TRBV5-1,TRBD1,once,TGCGCCAGCAGCTTAGGGACAGTGCGGTCCTACGAGCAGTACTTC,CASSLGTVRSYEQYF
TRBJ2-7,TRBV7-8,TRBD2,once,TGTGCCAGCAGCTTAGGAATCCGGGAGGGCCGCGAGCAGTACTTC,CASSLGIREGREQYF
TRBJ1-4,TRBV11-2,NA,NA,TGTGCCAGCAGACTAAGGGGGAATGAAAAACTGTTTTTT,CASRLRGNEKLFF
TRBJ1-5,TRBV6-1,TRBD1,NA,TGTGCCAGCAGTGTTGGACAGGGGGAAGGTCAGCCCCAGCATTTT,CASSVGQGEGQPQHF
TRBJ1-5,TRBV5-1,NA,NA,TGCGCCAGCAAGTACCCGAATAGCAATCAGCCCCAGCATTTT,CASKYPNSNQPQHF
TRBJ2-6,TRBV15,NA,NA,TGTGCCACCAAGTGGGACGACGGGTTCTCTGGGGCCAACGTCCTGACTTTC,CATKWDDGFSGANVLTF
TRBJ2-2,TRBV27,NA,NA,TGTGCCAGCAGATTTCTCGGTCCTAACACCGGGGAGCTGTTTTTT,CASRFLGPNTGELFF
TRBJ1-2,TRBV28,NA,once,TGTGCCAGCACCCGACAGAGAGAATATGGCTACACCTTC,CASTRQREYGYTF
TRBJ2-3,TRBV5-1,TRBD1,NA,TGCGCCAGCAGCTTGGATGTGACAGGGTCGACAGATACGCAGTATTTT,CASSLDVTGSTDTQYF
TRBJ2-1,TRBV10-3,TRBD1,few,TGTGCCATCCAGGACAGGGCGTCCTACAATGAGCAGTTCTTC,CAIQDRASYNEQFF
TRBJ1-3,TRBV2,TRBD1,many,TGTGCCAGCAGCCCGACAGGGAGAAACACCATATATTTT,CASSPTGRNTIYF
TRBJ2-3,TRBV12-5,TRBD2,NA,TGTGCTAGTGGTCGGGGGAGGGACACAGATACGCAGTATTTT,CASGRGRDTDTQYF
TRBJ2-7,TRBV9,NA,NA,TGTGCCAGCAGCGTAGCCCCAGTCGGGCAGGGTGTTGACGAGCAGTACTTC,CASSVAPVGQGVDEQYF
TRBJ1-1,TRBV7-2,TRBD1,NA,TGTGCCAGCAGCTTACAGGGGGCGTGGACTGAAGCTTTCTTT,CASSLQGAWTEAFF
TRBJ2-1,TRBV4-2,NA,few,TGTGCCAGCAGCCAAAAGGCGGATGCCTACAATGAGCAGTTCTTC,CASSQKADAYNEQFF
TRBJ2-5,TRBV2,NA,NA,TGTGCCAGCAGTGTACTTCAGCAAGAGACCCAGTACTTC,CASSVLQQETQYF
TRBJ2-3,TRBV11-2,TRBD2,NA,TGTGCCAGCAGTCCTTTAGCGGGAGGCGTAGATACGCAGTATTTT,CASSPLAGGVDTQYF
TRBJ2-7,TRBV6-5,NA,few,TGTGCCAGCATGGGAAGGGCCTCCCACGGCTACGAGCAGTACTTC,CASMGRASHGYEQYF
TRBJ1-2,TRBV5-6,TRBD1,many,TGTGCCAGCAGTTCCGGGACAGTGGATATCAAGGGCTATGGCTACACCTTC,CASSSGTVDIKGYGYTF
TRBJ1-2,TRBV28,TRBD1,NA,TGTGCCAGCAGTCGGACAGGGGCTGGCTACACCTTC,CASSRTGAGYTF
TRBJ2-3,TRBV29-1,NA,NA,TGCAGCGTGAGTCGGTCTTTACAAGGAGATACGCAGTATTTT,CSVSRSLQGDTQYF
TRBJ2-1,TRBV6-1,TRBD1,NA,TGTGCCCGCAGTGGACAGGGCTCCTACAATGAGCAGTTCTTC,CARSGQGSYNEQFF
TRBJ2-1,TRBV27,TRBD1,NA,TGTGCCAGCAACAATCAGGGGGCGATAAATGAGCAGTTCTTC,CASNNQGAINEQFF
TRBJ2-1,TRBV28,NA,NA,TGTGCCAGCAGGGCGCGGGGTGTTGAGCAGTTCTTC,CASRARGVEQFF
TRBJ2-7,TRBV29-1,TRBD2,many,TGCAGCGCCCACGTGCGGGGGAATTACGAGCAGTACTTC,CSAHVRGNYEQYF
TRBJ2-1,TRBV9,NA,NA,TGTGCCAGCAGCCCAGCGTCCGGTCTGGGGTATGAGCAGTTCTTC,CASSPASGLGYEQFF
TRBJ2-7,TRBV19,TRBD1,NA,TGTGCCAGTTCTCCCGGGACAGGGAATTTAGGGAGCTCCTACGAGCAGTACTTC,CASSPGTGNLGSSYEQYF
TRBJ1-4,TRBV28,NA,NA,TGTGCCAGCAGATCGACAGCAAATGAAAAACTGTTTTTT,CASRSTANEKLFF
TRBJ1-1,TRBV6-1,NA,NA,TGTGCCAGCAGTGTTGTGACGGTGAACACTGAAGCTTTCTTT,CASSVVTVNTEAFF
TRBJ2-1,TRBV10-2,TRBD2,NA,TGCGCCAGCAGTGGGCTAGCGGGAAGTGAGCAGTTCTTC,CASSGLAGSEQFF
TRBJ2-7,TRBV7-8,NA,few,TGTGCCAGCAGCTTTAGGGGGAACCCTTCCTACGAGCAGTACTTC,CASSFRGNPSYEQYF
TRBJ2-7,TRBV28,TRBD2,NA,TGTGCCAGTGGAGGACGGCGGGGGAACGAGCAGTACTTC,CASGGRRGNEQYF
TRBJ2-1,TRBV6-5,NA,NA,TGTGCCAGCAGTCCCTTACAGGGATGGAGTCAGTTCTTC,CASSPLQGWSQFF
TRBJ2-7,TRBV6-5,NA,NA,TGTGCCAGCACCCGAGGGGGGGAGGTCTACGAGCAGTACTTC,CASTRGGEVYEQYF
TRBJ2-5,TRBV5-4,TRBD1,NA,TGTGCCAGCAGTAGTAGGGCAGGGGGAGAGACCCAGTACTTC,CASSSRAGGETQYF
TRBJ1-5,TRBV10-2,NA,NA,TGCGCCAGCAGTGAGTCCAACCCCAATCAGCCCCAGCATTTT,CASSESNPNQPQHF
TRBJ1-5,TRBV28,NA,NA,TGTGCCAGCAGCACAATTAAGGGGTCTAGCAATCAGCCCCAGCATTTT,CASSTIKGSSNQPQHF
TRBJ2-7,TRBV7-7,TRBD1,NA,TGTGCCAGCAGCCCAGGACAGGGGCTCTCCTACGAGCAGTACTTC,CASSPGQGLSYEQYF
TRBJ1-5,TRBV5-6,TRBD1,NA,TGTGCCAGCAGTCGGACAGGGGCCCATCAGCCCCAGCATTTT,CASSRTGAHQPQHF
TRBJ1-2,TRBV5-6,TRBD1,once,TGTGCCAGCAGCAGCGACAGGGTTGGCTACACCTTC,CASSSDRVGYTF
TRBJ1-5,TRBV28,TRBD1,NA,TGTGCCAGCAGTGCTAGGACAGGGGGATTGGAGCCCCAGCATTTT,CASSARTGGLEPQHF
TRBJ1-3,TRBV7-8,TRBD1,NA,TGTGCCAGCAGCCGGACAGGGGGCTCCGGAAACACCATATATTTT,CASSRTGGSGNTIYF
TRBJ1-1,TRBV5-1,NA,NA,TGCGCCAGCAACCCCTCGGGCAGCCGGACTGAAGCTTTCTTT,CASNPSGSRTEAFF
TRBJ2-7,TRBV9,TRBD1,NA,TGTGCCAGCAGCACCCCGAGACAGGGTGTAAGGACCTACGAGCAGTACTTC,CASSTPRQGVRTYEQYF
TRBJ1-2,TRBV7-6,TRBD1,NA,TGTGCCAGCAGCCAAGGACAGGACTATGGCTACACCTTC,CASSQGQDYGYTF
TRBJ1-2,TRBV28,NA,NA,TGTGCCAGCAGTTTTACCAGCCCCCACTATGGCTACACCTTC,CASSFTSPHYGYTF
TRBJ2-3,TRBV11-1,TRBD1,NA,TGTGCCAGCAGCTGGGGGCCGGGACAGGGAGGAGATACGCAGTATTTT,CASSWGPGQGGDTQYF
TRBJ1-1,TRBV7-2,NA,NA,TGTGCCAGCAGCTTAGCGTCTGTTGGGGGGAACACTGAAGCTTTCTTT,CASSLASVGGNTEAFF
TRBJ1-2,TRBV6-6,TRBD1,NA,TGTGCCAGCAGTTACGGACAGGGGGAGGGTGGCTACACCTTC,CASSYGQGEGGYTF
TRBJ1-2,TRBV5-1,NA,once,TGCGCCAGCAGCTTGGCAGGGTCGGATGGCTACACCTTC,CASSLAGSDGYTF
TRBJ1-3,TRBV27,TRBD1,once,TGTGCCAGCAGTTTGGGACAGGGCCTCGGAAACACCATATATTTT,CASSLGQGLGNTIYF
TRBJ1-3,TRBV5-1,NA,once,TGCGCCAGCAGCCGCGTCGGTAGAGGGTTTTCTGGAAACACCATATATTTT,CASSRVGRGFSGNTIYF
TRBJ2-5,TRBV11-1,NA,NA,TGTGCCAGCAGCTTAAAGGGGGATTGGGAGACCCAGTACTTC,CASSLKGDWETQYF
TRBJ2-5,TRBV4-2,TRBD2,NA,TGTGCCAGCAGCAAATCACCAGGACTAGCCCAAGAGACCCAGTACTTC,CASSKSPGLAQETQYF
TRBJ1-2,TRBV28,NA,many,TGTGCCAGCAGTCCAGGGCACTATGGCTACACCTTC,CASSPGHYGYTF